This T cell receptor (beta chain) originates from a study of blood T cell repertoires in COVID-19. About the research overall: Samples taken during acute and convalescent COVID-19 were collected in the United States, Italy and Spain. The cDNA or gDNA used as material had been derived from T cells, B-cell-depleted T cells, or PBMCs.

Original processing methods: Estimated nucleated cell counts came from reference gene primer amplification. Using immunoSEQ multiplex PCR, the repertoire was profiled, and TCRdb retains in-frame clones only, with some absent. The V and J calls and the clone size are those of that table, but D and trimming were determined from the DNA. The table records 60,000 to 75,000 clones, just over 85% of them present only once. The CDR3 is made up of 13 amino acids. Germline CDR1 reads GTSNPN; CDR2 reads SVGIG (reference sequence). V lost 3 bases and J 8 bases, leaving 16 bases between the germline ends. The source of this sequence is a human donor in a cohort sampled during active COVID-19. Sequencing was carried out using peripheral blood. The chain links TRBV30 to TRBJ1-2; a weak D match, TRBD1 (5 bases). The CDR3 coding sequence is TGTGCCTGGAGCCCTCAGGGCATGAACGGCTACACCTTC. This encodes CAWSPQGMNGYTF.